A single sample gave rise to the 29 T cell receptor beta chains below, sequenced in a study of blood T cell repertoires in COVID-19. This table comes from immunoSEQ multiplex PCR, and its TCRdb copy is limited to in-frame clones, with some not included. The profile shows about 230,000 clones, approximately 81% of them singletons. The sequenced sample consisted of peripheral blood. The receptors here all came from a man aged 40-49 years with acute or convalescent COVID-19.

V is TRBV18 and J is TRBJ2-2; TRBD1 matches 8 bases. CDR1 is KGHSH, CDR2 LQKENI, per germline. This CDR3 comprises 15 residues. Trimming cost V 6 bases and J 2 bases; bases outside gene matches: 5. The CDR3 DNA sequence: TGTGCCAGCTCCCTCGGACAGGGCAACACCGGGGAGCTGTTTTTT. Its translation is CASSLGQGNTGELFF.

This clone was counted once. J is TRBJ1-1 and V is TRBV11-2; the D gene is possibly TRBD1 (6 bases). Germline CDR1 and CDR2: SGHAT and FQNNGV. The CDR3 loop spans 14 amino acids. Trimming cost V 6 bases and J 4 bases, with 15 bases left between them. DNA for the CDR3: TGTGCCAGCAGAACAGGGTTGTCCGGCACTGAAGCTTTCTTT. It is translated as CASRTGLSGTEAFF.

This clone occurred a few times. CDR3 in amino acids: CAISESGGSGGYTF. The CDR3 bases are TGTGCCATCAGTGAGTCTGGGGGCTCGGGTGGCTACACCTTC. The rearrangement links TRBV10-3 to TRBJ1-2, with a weak D call TRBD1 (6 bases). CDR1 is ENHRY and CDR2 is SYGVKD in the germline V gene. Trimming cost V 0 bases and J 7 bases, with 12 bases left between them. CDR3 length equals 14 residues.

J is TRBJ1-3 and V is TRBV5-6; 7 positions match TRBD1. The CDR3 is 14 amino acids. V shed 3 bases, J shed 2 bases, and the junction held 2 bases outside the gene matches. The germline CDR1 and CDR2 sequences are SGHDT and YYEEEE. DNA of the CDR3: TGTGCCAGCAGCTGGACAGGTCCTGGAAACACCATATATTTT. Translated, it gives CASSWTGPGNTIYF.

The chain carries TRBV30 and TRBJ1-2, with unresolved D. The germline gives CDR1 GTSNPN, CDR2 SVGIG (reference sequence). The CDR3 covers 13 residues. The V end lost 0 bases, the J end lost 8 bases, and 13 bases lay between the germline ends. CDR3 in DNA: TGTGCCTGGAGTGTAGAGCGGGGTGGAGGCTACACCTTC. Amino acid sequence: CAWSVERGGGYTF. Supplemented by reference TRBV30 and TRBJ1-2, the full variable domain reads SQTIHQWPATLVQPVGSPLSLECTVEGTSNPNLYWYRQAAGRGLQLLFYSVGIGQISSEVPQNLSASRPQDRQFILSSKKLLLSDSGFYLCAWSVERGGGYTFGSGTRLTVV.

The V call is TRBV7-2, the J call TRBJ2-7, with TRBD2 matching over 7 bases. This CDR3 region has 15 residues. V shed 3 bases, J shed 5 bases, and the junction held 10 bases outside the gene matches. Germline CDR1 is SGHTA and CDR2 is FQGNSA. The CDR3 sequence is CASSLEAGRGNEQYF. As DNA, the CDR3 is TGTGCCAGCAGCTTGGAGGCGGGGAGGGGAAACGAGCAGTACTTC.

The genes are TRBV3-1 (or the pseudogene TRBV3-2) and TRBJ1-2; TRBD1 agrees at 7 bases. J lost 3 bases, V lost 4 bases, and 14 bases had no gene match. This CDR3 is 17 amino acids long. The germline gives CDR1 LGHDT, CDR2 YNNKEL (reference sequence). Here the CDR3 DNA reads TGTGCCAGCAGCCCAACTCGCCCCGGGACAGATTACTATGGCTACACCTTC. Translating it yields CASSPTRPGTDYYGYTF.

The chain recombines TRBV6-5 with TRBJ1-1; no reliable D call. The CDR3 consists of 12 residues. V was cut by 4 bases and J by 4 bases, with 7 bases left in between. Germline lookup yields CDR1 MNHEY and CDR2 SVGAGI. The CDR3 sequence: CASSSIGTEAFF. The CDR3 DNA reads TGTGCCAGCAGTTCTATTGGCACTGAAGCTTTCTTT.

The chain couples TRBV11-2 to TRBJ1-1; 7 bases match TRBD1. In germline, CDR1 is SGHAT, CDR2 FQNNGV. V was clipped by 7 bases and J by 3 bases; unmatched bases: 14. This CDR3 contains 16 residues. The CDR3: CASTKTTGARDTEAFF. CDR3 coding DNA: TGTGCCAGCACCAAAACCACAGGGGCGAGGGACACTGAAGCTTTCTTT.

The chain is built from TRBV7-6 and TRBJ2-2, with a tentative D call TRBD2 (5 bases). The CDR3 loop spans 15 amino acids. The germline V and J ends were trimmed by 4 bases and 5 bases, with 14 bases remaining between them. The germline gives CDR1 SGHVS, CDR2 FNYEAQ. CDR3 protein: CASSSGLRGTGELFF. The DNA for the CDR3 is TGTGCCAGCAGCTCAGGACTGCGCGGAACCGGGGAGCTGTTTTTT.

The genes are TRBV30 and TRBJ1-1; D possibly corresponds to TRBD1 (6 bases). This CDR3 comprises 11 residues. Germline V gene data show CDR1 as GTSNPN and CDR2 as SVGIG (reference sequence). Trimming left V 0 bases short and J 7 bases short, with 6 bases between. The CDR3 region has the DNA TGTGCCTGGAGTGTACAGGGTGAAGCTTTCTTT. Translation gives CAWSVQGEAFF.

This chain links TRBV5-5 with TRBJ2-5, with 8 bases identical to TRBD1. Looked up from germline, CDR1 is SGHKS and CDR2 is YYEKEE (reference sequence). J lost 5 bases, V lost 1 base, and 7 bases had no gene match. The CDR3 has 15 residues. CDR3: CASSLHRGAGETQYF. DNA of the CDR3: TGTGCCAGCAGCTTGCACAGGGGGGCGGGGGAGACCCAGTACTTC.

The chain uses TRBV11-2 and TRBJ1-2, with D maybe TRBD1 (6 bases). CDR3 size: 14 residues. The germline V gene encodes CDR1 SGHAT and CDR2 FQNNGV. V lost 1 base and J 6 bases, leaving 12 bases between the germline ends. This chain's CDR3 is CASSLVRGGHGYTF. The DNA of the CDR3 is TGTGCCAGCAGCTTAGTGAGGGGGGGGCATGGCTACACCTTC.

The CDR3 DNA follows: TGTGCCAGCAGCCTACAGGGAGATACGCAGTATTTT. Its protein product is CASSLQGDTQYF. The rearrangement uses TRBV6-6 and TRBJ2-3, with D possibly TRBD1 on 6 matching bases. Germline loops: CDR1 MNHNY, CDR2 SVGAGI (reference sequence). Trimming shortened V by 6 bases and J by 5 bases, and 9 bases separated the two germline ends. The CDR3 totals 12 residues.

The chain uses TRBV19 and TRBJ1-2; no definite D call. CDR1 LNHDA and CDR2 SQIVND come from the germline V gene (reference sequence). The V end was cut by 3 bases, the J end by 8 bases, with 7 bases between. This CDR3 comprises 11 residues. The CDR3 sequence is CASSMEGGYTF. DNA for the CDR3: TGTGCCAGTAGTATGGAGGGAGGCTACACCTTC.

The chain joins TRBV28 to TRBJ1-2; 7 bases align to TRBD1. Germline V gene sequence: CDR1 MDHEN, CDR2 SYDVKM. Trimming at V came to 4 bases and at J to 8 bases, leaving 13 bases not matched to a gene. This CDR3 has 15 residues. The DNA of the CDR3 is TGTGCCAGCAGTTCACAGGGGCCACCGATGGGGGGCTACACCTTC. It translates to CASSSQGPPMGGYTF.

The genes are TRBV11-2 and TRBJ1-2; D is perhaps TRBD1 (5 bases). There are 13 residues in the CDR3. Germline V gene data show CDR1 as SGHAT and CDR2 as FQNNGV. The V end was cut by 0 bases, the J end by 8 bases, with 10 bases between. The CDR3 DNA is TGTGCCAGCAGCTTAGATCGCCAGGGCGGCTACACCTTC. Translated, it gives CASSLDRQGGYTF.

This chain links TRBV9 with TRBJ2-3; 10 nucleotides match TRBD2. Germline V gene data show CDR1 as SGDLS and CDR2 as YYNGEE. Unmatched junction bases numbered 9, after V lost 1 base and J lost 1 base. This CDR3 has 18 amino acids. CDR3 nucleotides: TGTGCCAGCAGCGTAACTAGCGGGGTTGTTTTGGGCACAGATACGCAGTATTTT. The encoded protein is CASSVTSGVVLGTDTQYF.

The genes are TRBV3-1 (or the pseudogene TRBV3-2) and TRBJ2-7; 7 bases are a match to TRBD1. Trimming took 4 bases from V and 0 from J; bases not matched to a gene: 6. Looked up from germline, CDR1 is LGHDT and CDR2 is YNNKEL (reference sequence). The CDR3 is 15 amino acids. The CDR3 DNA is TGTGCCAGCAGCCCGACAGGGCAGAGCTCCTACGAGCAGTACTTC. It codes for CASSPTGQSSYEQYF.

V is TRBV5-4 and J is TRBJ2-7, with 8 bases that match TRBD1. Unmatched junction bases numbered 9, after V lost 4 bases and J lost 9 bases. The CDR3 has 13 residues. Germline V gene sequence: CDR1 SGHNT, CDR2 YYREEE (reference sequence). CDR3 DNA: TGTGCCAGCAGCCGAGACAGGGGTGGCGTGCAGTACTTC. Its translation: CASSRDRGGVQYF.

This sequence joins TRBV18 and TRBJ1-5; 8 nucleotides agree with TRBD1. After removal of 4 bases from V and 3 bases from J, the junction contained 5 bases not matched to a gene. Germline CDR1 KGHSH, CDR2 LQKENI. This CDR3 is 15 amino acids long. This CDR3 reads CASSQDREFNQPQHF. Written as DNA, the CDR3 is TGTGCCAGCTCACAGGACAGGGAGTTCAATCAGCCCCAGCATTTT.

The J gene is TRBJ2-7, the V gene TRBV19; 14 positions match TRBD2. The junction had 3 bases not matched to a gene; V was cut back by 6 bases and J by 2 bases. This CDR3 comprises 15 residues. The germline V gene encodes CDR1 LNHDA and CDR2 SQIVND (reference sequence). DNA for the CDR3: TGTGCCAGTAGCCCGGGACTAGCGGGAGCCTACGAGCAGTACTTC. Its translation: CASSPGLAGAYEQYF.

The rearrangement links TRBV5-1 to TRBJ2-3, with D unresolved. The CDR3 runs 15 residues. V gave up 4 bases and J gave up 0 bases, with 12 bases separating them. Germline V gives CDR1 SGHRS, CDR2 YFSETQ. The CDR3 protein is CASSKTPFSTDTQYF. CDR3 bases: TGCGCCAGCAGCAAGACTCCGTTTAGCACAGATACGCAGTATTTT. Complete variable domain (other parts from reference TRBV5-1 and TRBJ2-3): KAGVTQTPRYLIKTRGQQVTLSCSPISGHRSVSWYQQTPGQGLQFLFEYFSETQRNKGNFPGRFSGRQFSNSRSEMNVSTLELGDSALYLCASSKTPFSTDTQYFGPGTRLTVL.

V usage is TRBV14 and J usage is TRBJ2-2; D may be TRBD2 (5 bases). The V end was cut by 1 base, the J end by 7 bases, with 16 bases between. The V gene's germline CDR1 is SGHDN and CDR2 FVKESK. This CDR3 has 16 amino acids. CDR3 amino acids: CASSQVRQPRGGELFF. The CDR3 DNA reads as TGTGCCAGCAGCCAAGTAAGGCAGCCCCGGGGCGGGGAGCTGTTTTTT.

The chain is built from TRBV7-8 and TRBJ2-5, with D perhaps matching TRBD2 (6 bases). Trimming pared 8 bases from V and 5 bases from J, leaving 15 bases between. This CDR3 has 13 residues. The V gene's germline CDR1 is SGHVS and CDR2 FQNEAQ. This chain's CDR3 is CASALGGTETQYF. The CDR3 region has the DNA TGTGCCAGCGCATTGGGGGGTACCGAGACCCAGTACTTC.

The chain recombines TRBV6-5 with TRBJ2-2; 10 bases are a match to TRBD2. V gave up 6 bases and J gave up 3 bases; unmatched junction bases: 4. There are 15 residues in the CDR3. The germline CDR1 and CDR2 sequences are MNHEY and SVGAGI. In DNA, the CDR3 is TGTGCCAGCAGGCTAGGACTAGCGGACACCGGGGAGCTGTTTTTT. This translates into CASRLGLADTGELFF.

The gene calls are TRBV2 and TRBJ2-7, with 9 bases fitting TRBD1. The J segment lost 4 bases and the V segment lost 3 bases, leaving 7 bases of the junction unmatched. The CDR3 runs 15 residues. Germline lookup yields CDR1 SNHLY and CDR2 FYNNEI. Written as DNA, the CDR3 is TGTGCCAGCAGTGACGCCGGGACAGGGTCGTACGAGCAGTACTTC. Its translation: CASSDAGTGSYEQYF. Together with reference TRBV2 and TRBJ2-7, the CDR3 gives the full variable domain: EPEVTQTPSHQVTQMGQEVILRCVPISNHLYFYWYRQILGQKVEFLVSFYNNEISEKSEIFDDQFSVERPDGSNFTLKIRSTKLEDSAMYFCASSDAGTGSYEQYFGPGTRLTVT.

This chain links TRBV28 with TRBJ2-7; D is perhaps TRBD2 (5 bases). This CDR3 spans 13 amino acids. CDR1 is MDHEN and CDR2 is SYDVKM in the germline V gene. V lost 6 bases, J lost 3 bases, and 12 bases lay in between. CDR3 loop: CASSPGGSYEQYF. CDR3 sequence (DNA): TGTGCCAGCAGCCCCGGAGGCAGCTACGAGCAGTACTTC.

The J gene is TRBJ2-3, the V gene TRBV11-3; 9 positions match TRBD2. CDR1 and CDR2 (germline): SGHNT, YENEEA. The CDR3 is made up of 13 amino acids. Trimming took 5 bases from V and 8 from J; bases not matched to a gene: 5. Here the CDR3 reads CASSPQAGGTQYF. The CDR3 DNA reads as TGTGCCAGCAGCCCCCAAGCGGGAGGTACGCAGTATTTT.